Below, 14 T cell receptor beta chains from the same sample are listed, as sequenced in a study of OX40 agonist ivuxolimab in advanced cancers. Produced via immunoSEQ multiplex PCR; TCRdb's table is partial and in-frame only. The data hold 100,000 to 130,000 clones, with approximately 90% observed a single time. This specimen consisted of CD4+ or CD8+ T cells sorted from blood, obtained in a trial of the OX40 agonist ivuxolimab. The source of these receptors is an adult with an advanced solid tumor such as melanoma, head and neck, liver or kidney cancer.

The chain has TRBV15 and TRBJ2-7; D ambiguous. This CDR3 region has 15 residues. Germline V lookup: CDR1 LNHNV, CDR2 YYDKDF (reference sequence). V lost 0 bases, J lost 0 bases, and 9 bases lay in between. The CDR3 DNA sequence: TGTGCCACCAGCAGAGAACCGCCACCCTCCTACGAGCAGTACTTC. Translated: CATSREPPPSYEQYF. Looking up the rest from reference TRBV15 and TRBJ2-7 gives the full variable domain: DAMVIQNPRYQVTQFGKPVTLSCSQTLNHNVMYWYQQKSSQAPKLLFHYYDKDFNNEADTPDNFQSRRPNTSFCFLDIRSPGLGDTAMYLCATSREPPPSYEQYFGPGTRLTVT.

V usage is TRBV6-5 and J usage is TRBJ1-1; D is ambiguous. The CDR3 sequence is 14 residues long. V dropped 6 bases and J dropped 5 bases, with 16 bases sitting between them. Germline CDR1 is MNHEY and CDR2 is SVGAGI. The CDR3 reads CASSNGGSWTEAFF. The CDR3 DNA sequence: TGTGCCAGCAGCAATGGTGGGAGCTGGACTGAAGCTTTCTTT.

The chain carries TRBV11-1 and TRBJ1-2; 10 nucleotides line up with TRBD1. The CDR3 has 15 amino acids. V shed 6 bases and J 6 bases; nucleotides not matched to a gene: 10. CDR1 SGHAT and CDR2 FQDESV come from the germline V gene (reference sequence). CDR3 loop: CASSQQRQGADGYTF. CDR3 nucleotides: TGTGCCAGCAGTCAGCAAAGACAGGGGGCGGATGGCTACACCTTC.

About this clone: A much larger clone differs from this one at a single base, so this may be a read error. Different DNA sequences within this sample yield the same CDR3. The chain couples TRBV5-4 to TRBJ2-7; D unclear. Germline values: CDR1 SGHNT, CDR2 YYREEE (reference sequence). The V end lost 3 bases, the J end lost 0 bases, and 4 bases lay between the germline ends. The CDR3 length is 12 residues. The CDR3, as DNA: TGTGCCAGCAGCTCCGACTCCTACGAGCAGTACTTC. Amino acids: CASSSDSYEQYF.

The chain recombines TRBV29-1 with TRBJ1-2, with D perhaps TRBD1 (5 bases). V was clipped by 0 bases and J by 4 bases, with 15 bases between them. The length of the CDR3 is 15 residues. Germline-derived CDR1 and CDR2 are SQVTM and ANQGSEA. The CDR3 DNA follows: TGCAGCGTTGAAGATCTCCGGGGGAAAAGCTATGGCTACACCTTC. It yields the protein CSVEDLRGKSYGYTF.

The rearrangement joins TRBV7-2 to TRBJ2-7, with TRBD2 identical over 8 bases. The CDR3 spans 17 residues. The germline V gene encodes CDR1 SGHTA and CDR2 FQGNSA. V shed 5 bases, J shed 1 base, and the junction held 13 bases outside the gene matches. The CDR3 bases are TGTGCCAGCAGCACGGCCAGCGGGAGTCAAGGTTCCTACGAGCAGTACTTC. It is translated as CASSTASGSQGSYEQYF.

The genes are TRBV18 and TRBJ2-2, with unresolved D. The germline CDR1 and CDR2 sequences are KGHSH and LQKENI. There are 20 residues in the CDR3. V gave up 1 base and J gave up 1 base, with 22 bases separating them. The CDR3 reads CASSPRTVGGTTGNTGELFF. The CDR3 DNA sequence: TGTGCCAGCTCACCACGTACGGTGGGCGGCACAACCGGGAACACCGGGGAGCTGTTTTTT.

The V gene is TRBV28, the J gene TRBJ1-1; D is unclear. The CDR3 has 16 residues. Germline V gene sequence: CDR1 MDHEN, CDR2 SYDVKM. Deletions cut 4 bases from V and 2 bases from J, with 17 bases between. The CDR3 nucleotides read TGTGCCAGCAGTTCCGAGACAAACCTAGGTAACACTGAAGCTTTCTTT. Protein sequence: CASSSETNLGNTEAFF. The whole variable domain, remainder taken from reference TRBV28 and TRBJ1-1, is DVKVTQSSRYLVKRTGEKVFLECVQDMDHENMFWYRQDPGLGLRLIYFSYDVKMKEKGDIPEGYSVSREKKERFSLILESASTNQTSMYLCASSSETNLGNTEAFFGQGTRLTVV.

This sequence joins TRBV2 and TRBJ2-1; TRBD2 matches 16 bases. Per the germline V gene, CDR1 is SNHLY and CDR2 is FYNNEI. This CDR3 region has 14 residues. After removal of 8 bases from V and 10 bases from J, the junction contained 5 bases not matched to a gene. CDR3 region: CASSAGLAGGEQFF. CDR3 nucleotide sequence: TGTGCCAGCTCCGCGGGACTAGCGGGAGGGGAGCAGTTCTTC.

The rearrangement joins TRBV11-3 to TRBJ2-3, with D possibly being TRBD2 (6 bases). Germline V gives CDR1 SGHNT, CDR2 YENEEA. V was clipped by 0 bases and J by 4 bases, with 8 bases between them. This CDR3 contains 14 residues. This chain's CDR3 is CASSLDGGSDTQYF. DNA of the CDR3: TGTGCCAGCAGCTTAGATGGGGGGTCAGATACGCAGTATTTT.

This clone is a singleton in its sample. The chain carries TRBV28 and TRBJ1-5; D perhaps matches TRBD1 (5 bases). Trimming shortened V by 3 bases and J by 1 base, and 10 bases separated the two germline ends. Germline values: CDR1 MDHEN, CDR2 SYDVKM. The CDR3 runs 15 residues. The CDR3: CASSLGVLSNQPQHF. CDR3 nucleotides: TGTGCCAGCAGTTTGGGGGTCTTGAGCAATCAGCCCCAGCATTTT.

The sample holds a few counts of this clone. This rearrangement joins TRBV27 to TRBJ2-1; 12 positions match TRBD2. V lost 3 bases and J lost 10; bases outside the gene matches: 10. Germline CDR1 and CDR2: MNHEY and SMNVEV (reference sequence). The CDR3 length is 16 residues. CDR3 region: CASSFLSSGRAREQFF. The CDR3 nucleotides are TGTGCCAGCAGTTTCCTCTCTAGCGGGAGGGCCAGAGAGCAGTTCTTC.

This clone was observed a single time. The rearrangement uses TRBV6-5 and TRBJ2-7; 7 bases agree with TRBD1. This CDR3 has 14 amino acids. Looked up from germline, CDR1 is MNHEY and CDR2 is SVGAGI. V gave up 0 bases and J gave up 5 bases; unmatched junction bases: 4. CDR3 region: CASSYSKGGHEQYF. In DNA, the CDR3 is TGTGCCAGCAGTTACTCGAAAGGGGGCCACGAGCAGTACTTC.

The genes are TRBV7-9 and TRBJ2-1; TRBD2 matches 10 bases. CDR1 and CDR2 (germline): SEHNR, FQNEAQ (reference sequence). The CDR3 runs to 16 residues. Losses at the gene ends were 4 bases for V and 2 bases for J; bases not matched to a gene: 5. The DNA of the CDR3 is TGTGCCAGCAGCTCATCAACTAGCGGGGCCTACAATGAGCAGTTCTTC. Its protein product is CASSSSTSGAYNEQFF.